This T cell receptor beta chain was observed in a study of cytomegalovirus exposure and HLA in healthy donors. General study findings and limits: Cytomegalovirus status was reportedly diagnosed by the classifier with high specificity and sensitivity. Three chains linked to CMV were shown in vitro to be specific for CMV antigens.

In its sample, this clone was seen once. Its specificity is unknown. Donors were drawn from the 120-subject validation cohort, separate from the approximately 670-subject first cohort. Germline CDR1 and CDR2: SNHLY and FYNNEI. V lost 5 bases, J lost 1 base, and 11 bases lay in between. The CDR3 has 14 residues. Produced via immunoSEQ multiplex PCR; TCRdb's table is partial and in-frame only. Of fewer than 400,000 clones listed, around 90% are singletons. The sequence derives from a man aged 25 to 40 in good health and CMV-seronegative. The chain employs TRBV2 and TRBJ2-5; possibly TRBD1 for D (5 bases). The sample consisted of PBMCs. The CDR3 sequence: CASSRSRVQETQYF. CDR3 sequence (DNA): TGTGCCAGCAGTCGCAGCAGGGTCCAAGAGACCCAGTACTTC.